The clone carrying this TCR beta chain was observed a handful of times. What it binds is not known. These data originate in a study of response to subunit inactivated influenza vaccine. General study results and limits: Few additional T cells are recruited per seasonal influenza vaccination, authors suggested.

Trimming cost V 4 bases and J 7 bases; bases outside gene matches: 13. This CDR3 contains 15 residues. Per the germline V gene, CDR1 is SGHRS and CDR2 is YFSETQ. TCRdb called the RT-PCR reads again in MiXCR, with one record for every CDR3 protein. The sample records 600,000 to 850,000 distinct CDR3 sequences, 14% being singletons. The sample in question was PBMCs from blood, obtained 14 to 15 days before vaccination. The chain links TRBV5-1 to TRBJ1-2, with 7 bases identical to TRBD1. This sequence was found in a man aged 50 to 60 who received an inactivated influenza vaccine. The DNA of the CDR3 is TGCGCCAGCAGCGTATACCGGGACAGCGCCTTTGGCTACACCTTC. It is translated as CASSVYRDSAFGYTF.